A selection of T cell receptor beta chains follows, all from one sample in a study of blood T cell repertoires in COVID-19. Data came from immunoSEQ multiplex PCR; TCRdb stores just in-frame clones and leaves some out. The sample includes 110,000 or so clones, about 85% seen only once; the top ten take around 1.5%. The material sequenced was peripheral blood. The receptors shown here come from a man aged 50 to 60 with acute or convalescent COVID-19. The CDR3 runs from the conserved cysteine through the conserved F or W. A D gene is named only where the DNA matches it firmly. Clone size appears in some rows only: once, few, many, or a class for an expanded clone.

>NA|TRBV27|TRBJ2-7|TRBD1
TGTGCCAGACAGACAGGGGAATACGAGCAGTACTTC
CARQTGEYEQYF
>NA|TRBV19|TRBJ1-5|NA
TGTGCCAGTAGTGGGGGGACGTCTAAATCGCCCCAGCATTTT
CASSGGTSKSPQHF
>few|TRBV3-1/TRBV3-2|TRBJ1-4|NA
TGTGCCAGCAGCCAATTTTGGCGGGATGAAAAACTGTTTTTT
CASSQFWRDEKLFF
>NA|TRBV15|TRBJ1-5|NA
TGTGCCACCAGCAGAGAACAGGGCGGCAGTCAGCCCCAGCATTTT
CATSREQGGSQPQHF
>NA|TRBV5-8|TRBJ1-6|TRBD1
TGTGCCAGCAGCGGAGGGACAGGGGGAGGATCACCCCTCCACTTT
CASSGGTGGGSPLHF
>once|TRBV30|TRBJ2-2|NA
TGTGCCTGGAGTAGCAGGGCCGGGGAGCTGTTTTTT
CAWSSRAGELFF
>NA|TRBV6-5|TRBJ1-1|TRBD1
TGTGCCAGCAGTTCCCCAGGACAGGGGGAGGGCACTGAAGCTTTCTTT
CASSSPGQGEGTEAFF
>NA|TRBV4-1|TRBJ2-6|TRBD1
TGCGCCAGCAGCCAAGACAGGGGGTCGGGGTCTGGGGCCAACGTCCTGACTTTC
CASSQDRGSGSGANVLTF
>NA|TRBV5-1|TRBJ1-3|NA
TGCGCCAGCAGCTTGGCAGGGATCAACTCTGGAAACACCATATATTTT
CASSLAGINSGNTIYF
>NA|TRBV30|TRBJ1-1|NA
TGTGCCTGGAGTACCGGTCACAGCAGTATGAACACTGAAGCTTTCTTT
CAWSTGHSSMNTEAFF
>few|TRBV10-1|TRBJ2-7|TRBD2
TGCGCCAGACCGGGACTAGCGGGGGGTCCGAGCTCCTACGAGCAGTACTTC
CARPGLAGGPSSYEQYF
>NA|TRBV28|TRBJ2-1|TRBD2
TGTGCCAGCAGTTCCCCCTTAGCGGGGGGGGTCAATGAGCAGTTCTTC
CASSSPLAGGVNEQFF
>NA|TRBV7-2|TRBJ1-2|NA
TGTGCCAGCAGCTTAGGGCGGAGGGGATATGGCTACACCTTC
CASSLGRRGYGYTF
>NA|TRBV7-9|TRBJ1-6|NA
TGTGCCAGCAGCTTAGCCGGAGTGTCACCCCTCCACTTT
CASSLAGVSPLHF
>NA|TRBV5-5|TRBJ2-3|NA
TGTGCCAGCAGCTTCCCAGTAAGCACAGATACGCAGTATTTT
CASSFPVSTDTQYF
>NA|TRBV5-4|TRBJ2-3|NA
TGTGCCAGCAGCTTATCAGGGGCTAGAGATACGCAGTATTTT
CASSLSGARDTQYF
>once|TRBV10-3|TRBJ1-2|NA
TGTGCCATCAGTGAAATGCGACAGATAGTAGGCTACACCTTC
CAISEMRQIVGYTF
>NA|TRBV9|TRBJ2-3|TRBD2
TGTGCCAGCAGTCCAACGGGGGGAGATACGCAGTATTTT
CASSPTGGDTQYF
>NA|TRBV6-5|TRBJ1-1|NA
TGTGCCAGCAGTCGACAGAACACTGAAGCTTTCTTT
CASSRQNTEAFF
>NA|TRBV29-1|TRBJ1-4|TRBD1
TGCAGCGTTAGGGGGCTAGGAAGGGAAAAACTGTTTTTT
CSVRGLGREKLFF
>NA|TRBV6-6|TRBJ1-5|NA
TGTGCCAGCAGTCAGGCGAGCGGCAATCAGCCCCAGCATTTT
CASSQASGNQPQHF
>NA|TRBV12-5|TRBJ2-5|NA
TGTGCTAGTGGCCGCCCGCCTAGCTGGGGGGGCGAAGAGACCCAGTACTTC
CASGRPPSWGGEETQYF
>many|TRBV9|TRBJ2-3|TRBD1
TGTGCCAGCAGCGTAGGGACAGGGACTAGCACAGATACGCAGTATTTT
CASSVGTGTSTDTQYF
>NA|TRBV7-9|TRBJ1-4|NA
TGTGCCAGCTTAGGGAGGGCTAATGAAAAACTGTTTTTT
CASLGRANEKLFF
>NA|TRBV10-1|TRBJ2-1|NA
TGCGCCAGCAGTGAGTCATGGGGCTACTCCTACAATGAGCAGTTCTTC
CASSESWGYSYNEQFF
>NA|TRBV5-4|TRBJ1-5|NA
TGTGCCAGCAGCCCTGGTGCAGGGCGCAATCAGCCCCAGCATTTT
CASSPGAGRNQPQHF
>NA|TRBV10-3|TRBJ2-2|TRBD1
TGTGCCATCAGTCCGGGACAGGGGAACACCGGGGAGCTGTTTTTT
CAISPGQGNTGELFF
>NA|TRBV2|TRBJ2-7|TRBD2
TGTGCCACACCACGAGAGCTAGCGGGGGACGAGCAGTACTTC
CATPRELAGDEQYF
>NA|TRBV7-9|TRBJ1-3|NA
TGTGCCAGCAGCTTCACGATGACAGGTTATCCTGGAAACACCATATATTTT
CASSFTMTGYPGNTIYF